The 5 T cell receptor beta chains below come from one sample, sequenced in a study of blood T cell repertoires in COVID-19. Data came from immunoSEQ multiplex PCR; TCRdb stores just in-frame clones and leaves some out. The repertoire holds over 45,000 clones, with about 86% as singletons. The sample consisted of peripheral blood. The receptor source for this set is a woman at least 80 years old with active or convalescent COVID-19.

The CDR3 sequence is CASSLGGAGGDTEAFF. As DNA, the CDR3 is TGTGCCAGCAGCTTAGGGGGCGCGGGGGGGGACACTGAAGCTTTCTTT. This rearrangement joins TRBV5-4 to TRBJ1-1; TRBD1 agrees at 7 bases. V lost 2 bases to trimming and J lost 3 bases; unmatched junction nucleotides: 10. The CDR3 runs to 16 residues. Germline CDR1 and CDR2: SGHNT and YYREEE (reference sequence). The whole variable domain, remainder taken from reference TRBV5-4 and TRBJ1-1, is ETGVTQSPTHLIKTRGQQVTLRCSSQSGHNTVSWYQQALGQGPQFIFQYYREEENGRGNFPPRFSGLQFPNYSSELNVNALELDDSALYLCASSLGGAGGDTEAFFGQGTRLTVV.

The J gene is TRBJ2-5, the V gene TRBV6-2 or TRBV6-3; D is unclear. Trimming left V 2 bases short and J 5 bases short, with 12 bases between. This CDR3 spans 14 amino acids. The germline V gene has CDR1 MNHEY and CDR2 SVGEGT. Written as DNA, the CDR3 is TGTGCCAGCAGTTACGTTCTCGTCCGGGAGACCCAGTACTTC. Its protein is CASSYVLVRETQYF.

The gene calls are TRBV28 and TRBJ1-6; TRBD1 is a possible D gene (6 bases). The CDR3 is 17 residues long. V lost 6 bases and J 0 bases, leaving 15 bases between the germline ends. The germline V gene has CDR1 MDHEN and CDR2 SYDVKM. The CDR3 nucleotides are TGTGCCAGCAGGCCTGACAGGTTTAGCTCCTATAATTCACCCCTCCACTTT. Amino acid sequence: CASRPDRFSSYNSPLHF.

The V gene is TRBV2, the J gene TRBJ2-5; 9 bases fit TRBD2. This CDR3 has 15 amino acids. Trimming removed 7 bases from V and 4 bases from J; junction bases left unmatched: 10. Per germline, CDR1 SNHLY and CDR2 FYNNEI. CDR3 loop: CASIRAGGLSETQYF. CDR3 nucleotides: TGTGCCAGCATCCGAGCGGGGGGCCTCTCAGAGACCCAGTACTTC.

The V and J genes are TRBV7-9 and TRBJ1-6; D remains ambiguous. V dropped 2 bases and J dropped 1 base, with 15 bases sitting between them. This CDR3 contains 18 residues. Germline CDR1 is SEHNR and CDR2 is FQNEAQ (reference sequence). CDR3 in amino acids: CASSLYASPGSYNSPLHF. CDR3 nucleotide sequence: TGTGCCAGCAGCTTATATGCCTCGCCGGGATCCTATAATTCACCCCTCCACTTT.